These T cell receptor beta chains were read from a single sample in a study of blood T cell repertoires in COVID-19. The protocol was immunoSEQ multiplex PCR, while the TCRdb copy is restricted to in-frame clones and leaves out a portion. In the table there are fewer than 250,000 clones, roughly 82% of which are singletons. Sequenced sample: peripheral blood. The receptors come from a woman in her 70s with acute or convalescent COVID-19. Each CDR3 is given without its conserved first and last residue. The order of the fields is clone size, D gene, J gene, V gene, CDR3 protein. The D gene is left open where the match is weak. Rows give clone size only sometimes, using once, few, many, or a class for an expanded clone.

clone_size: -; d_call: -; j_call: TRBJ1-3; v_call: TRBV4-1; cdr3_aa: ASSQSPATGSSGNTIY
clone_size: -; d_call: TRBD1; j_call: TRBJ2-5; v_call: TRBV2; cdr3_aa: ASSLPGQGETQY
clone_size: -; d_call: TRBD2; j_call: TRBJ2-2; v_call: TRBV3-1/TRBV3-2; cdr3_aa: ASSGIAGYGELF
clone_size: -; d_call: -; j_call: TRBJ2-2; v_call: TRBV10-1; cdr3_aa: ASSAQGPGPLF
clone_size: once; d_call: TRBD1; j_call: TRBJ1-1; v_call: TRBV7-9; cdr3_aa: ASSPMGGTGGLSTEAF
clone_size: -; d_call: -; j_call: TRBJ1-4; v_call: TRBV24-1; cdr3_aa: ATSDYRDPVEKLF
clone_size: -; d_call: -; j_call: TRBJ2-7; v_call: TRBV7-2; cdr3_aa: ASSIQEPAYEQY
clone_size: -; d_call: TRBD2; j_call: TRBJ2-5; v_call: TRBV24-1; cdr3_aa: ATSEILAGRGKETQY
clone_size: -; d_call: TRBD1; j_call: TRBJ1-1; v_call: TRBV27; cdr3_aa: ASRRTGGYEAF
clone_size: -; d_call: -; j_call: TRBJ2-7; v_call: TRBV6-5; cdr3_aa: ASSFLGGNEQY
clone_size: -; d_call: -; j_call: TRBJ2-4; v_call: TRBV5-8; cdr3_aa: ASSRTDIQY
clone_size: few; d_call: TRBD1; j_call: TRBJ2-2; v_call: TRBV19; cdr3_aa: ASSTGTGATGELF
clone_size: -; d_call: -; j_call: TRBJ1-5; v_call: TRBV19; cdr3_aa: ASMKQGAHNQPQH
clone_size: -; d_call: -; j_call: TRBJ1-2; v_call: TRBV2; cdr3_aa: ASEGGRAGYT
clone_size: -; d_call: -; j_call: TRBJ1-2; v_call: TRBV10-3; cdr3_aa: AISLRGEDGYT
clone_size: -; d_call: -; j_call: TRBJ1-5; v_call: TRBV2; cdr3_aa: ASTSQGGHQPQH
clone_size: -; d_call: TRBD1; j_call: TRBJ1-4; v_call: TRBV28; cdr3_aa: ASRNGQGYEKLF
clone_size: -; d_call: TRBD2; j_call: TRBJ2-3; v_call: TRBV3-1/TRBV3-2; cdr3_aa: ASSHYGGGSTDTQY
clone_size: -; d_call: TRBD1; j_call: TRBJ1-2; v_call: TRBV27; cdr3_aa: ASRVMGTASIYGYT
clone_size: -; d_call: TRBD1; j_call: TRBJ2-7; v_call: TRBV11-2; cdr3_aa: ASSSTRGQGGHEQY
clone_size: -; d_call: -; j_call: TRBJ2-3; v_call: TRBV30; cdr3_aa: AWSTNRRVQSTDTQY
clone_size: -; d_call: TRBD1; j_call: TRBJ2-5; v_call: TRBV27; cdr3_aa: ASSLGTEGKTQY
clone_size: -; d_call: -; j_call: TRBJ2-1; v_call: TRBV9; cdr3_aa: ASSGGPKSYNEQF
clone_size: -; d_call: -; j_call: TRBJ1-1; v_call: TRBV11-2; cdr3_aa: ASSLRAGLNTEAF
clone_size: once; d_call: TRBD1; j_call: TRBJ1-3; v_call: TRBV4-2; cdr3_aa: ASSRDTGVSGNTIY
clone_size: -; d_call: -; j_call: TRBJ1-1; v_call: TRBV5-1; cdr3_aa: ASSLAGMRTEAF
clone_size: -; d_call: -; j_call: TRBJ1-2; v_call: TRBV28; cdr3_aa: ASSFRGTNYGYT
clone_size: -; d_call: -; j_call: TRBJ1-6; v_call: TRBV6-5; cdr3_aa: ASSDSWGRGSPLH
clone_size: many; d_call: TRBD2; j_call: TRBJ2-2; v_call: TRBV4-3; cdr3_aa: ASSPLGTSNTGELF
clone_size: once; d_call: -; j_call: TRBJ2-1; v_call: TRBV7-2; cdr3_aa: ASSLAGSKSYNEQF
clone_size: -; d_call: -; j_call: TRBJ2-7; v_call: TRBV28; cdr3_aa: ASSRLPYEQY
clone_size: few; d_call: TRBD1; j_call: TRBJ1-1; v_call: TRBV3-1/TRBV3-2; cdr3_aa: ASSQQGALTTEAF
clone_size: few; d_call: -; j_call: TRBJ2-7; v_call: TRBV5-1; cdr3_aa: ASSLGGGYEQY
clone_size: -; d_call: TRBD1; j_call: TRBJ1-5; v_call: TRBV7-6; cdr3_aa: ASSLEAGGDEPQH
clone_size: -; d_call: -; j_call: TRBJ2-7; v_call: TRBV7-2; cdr3_aa: ASSLDIGYEQY
clone_size: -; d_call: TRBD2; j_call: TRBJ2-3; v_call: TRBV7-2; cdr3_aa: ASSLQALAGVGDTQY
clone_size: -; d_call: -; j_call: TRBJ1-1; v_call: TRBV5-1; cdr3_aa: ASSLEAGQEAF
clone_size: -; d_call: -; j_call: TRBJ1-6; v_call: TRBV7-9; cdr3_aa: ASSPRPFTGHPNSPLH
clone_size: -; d_call: TRBD1; j_call: TRBJ1-1; v_call: TRBV10-2; cdr3_aa: ASSEQGGNTEAF
clone_size: -; d_call: TRBD1; j_call: TRBJ2-7; v_call: TRBV3-1/TRBV3-2; cdr3_aa: ASSPLSGTGEQY
clone_size: -; d_call: -; j_call: TRBJ1-1; v_call: TRBV4-1; cdr3_aa: ASSQDQGGTEAF
clone_size: -; d_call: TRBD1; j_call: TRBJ1-2; v_call: TRBV6-5; cdr3_aa: ASITGQGPDGYT
clone_size: -; d_call: -; j_call: TRBJ1-2; v_call: TRBV9; cdr3_aa: ASSVEQGNYGYT
clone_size: -; d_call: -; j_call: TRBJ2-7; v_call: TRBV19; cdr3_aa: ASSIVTGQFYEQY
clone_size: -; d_call: -; j_call: TRBJ2-7; v_call: TRBV19; cdr3_aa: ASRATTKPPYEQY